The 12 T cell receptor beta chains reported below all come from one sample, sequenced in a study of T cells after yellow fever vaccination. TCRdb called the 5' RACE reads again in MiXCR, with one record for every CDR3 protein. The data hold just under 600,000 distinct CDR3 sequences, with roughly 12% observed a single time. The sequencing here drew on PBMCs, taken on the day of the yellow fever booster vaccination. These receptor sequences come from a man under 40 who received the YFV17D yellow fever vaccine.

This clonotype was detected a few times. This chain joins TRBV3-1 and TRBJ1-2; a weak D match, TRBD1 (5 bases). This CDR3 is built from 13 residues. The germline gives CDR1 LGHDT, CDR2 YNNKEL (reference sequence). Trimming removed 7 bases from V and 7 bases from J, with 16 bases in between. CDR3 DNA: TGTGCCAGCAAACGGACAAGGGGAGGTGGCTACACCTTC. Amino acids: CASKRTRGGGYTF.

The genes are TRBV21-1 and TRBJ1-6; the table's D gene call, TRBD1, was not cross checked with the DNA. TRBV21-1 is a pseudogene locus. The CDR3 has 18 amino acids. CDR3 region: CASSKGKDTTGGGSPLHF. CDR3 nucleotides: TGTGCCAGCAGCAAGGGAAAGGATACGACAGGCGGGGGATCACCCCTCCACTTT.

This sequence joins TRBV6-6 and TRBJ2-7; D gene ambiguous. V was trimmed by 2 bases and J by 3 bases, leaving 5 bases between them. CDR3 length: 12 amino acids. Germline V gene lookup returns CDR1 MNHNY and CDR2 SVGAGI (reference sequence). The CDR3 spells CASSYARYEQYF. The CDR3 bases are TGTGCCAGCAGTTACGCCCGCTACGAGCAGTACTTC.

In this sample, this clonotype turned up many times. This chain uses TRBV4-2 with TRBJ2-5, with a weak D call TRBD1 (6 bases). Germline CDR1 LGHNA, CDR2 YNFKEQ. The V and J ends lost 2 bases and 3 bases respectively, with 10 bases between them. CDR3 size: 14 residues. The CDR3 DNA reads TGTGCCAGCAGCCAATCCACAGGGAAAGAGACCCAGTACTTC. As protein: CASSQSTGKETQYF.

The chain links TRBV20-1 to TRBJ2-1, with D hard to call. The germline gives CDR1 DFQATT, CDR2 SNEGSKA (reference sequence). The CDR3 is made up of 12 amino acids. V was clipped by 6 bases and J by 5 bases, with 11 bases between them. The CDR3 loop is CSAGRGDNEQFF. As DNA, the CDR3 is TGCAGTGCCGGGCGCGGAGACAATGAGCAGTTCTTC.

This clonotype was picked up a small number of times. The chain carries TRBV12-3 or TRBV12-4 and TRBJ2-5; D may be TRBD1 (5 bases). This CDR3 contains 13 residues. With 5 bases removed from V and 4 bases from J, the gap between germline ends came to 11 bases. DNA of the CDR3: TGTGCCAGCAGTAGCAGGGTCCCAGAGACCCAGTACTTC. Amino acids: CASSSRVPETQYF.

This clonotype showed up just a few times. The rearrangement links TRBV27 to TRBJ2-5; 7 nucleotides agree with TRBD2. Germline CDR1 is MNHEY and CDR2 is SMNVEV (reference sequence). The CDR3 loop spans 15 amino acids. With 0 bases clipped from V and 5 bases from J, the junction kept 6 bases outside the gene matches. The CDR3 coding sequence is TGTGCCAGCAGTTTATCGCGGGGGTGGATGGAGACCCAGTACTTC. Amino acids: CASSLSRGWMETQYF.

V is TRBV18 and J is TRBJ2-7; 12 positions agree with TRBD2. Germline CDR1 is KGHSH and CDR2 is LQKENI. J gave up 5 bases and V 0 bases, and 17 bases lay outside the gene matches. The CDR3 runs to 20 residues. The CDR3 DNA reads TGTGCCAGCTCACCACCGCTCGGTGTCAGGTCGACTAGCGGGAGCGACGAGCAGTACTTC. Its translation is CASSPPLGVRSTSGSDEQYF.

In this sample, this clonotype turned up a few times. V gene TRBV29-1 combines with J gene TRBJ1-1; D is unclear. Germline lookup yields CDR1 SQVTM and CDR2 ANQGSEA. The CDR3 runs to 13 residues. The V and J ends lost 4 bases and 5 bases respectively, with 14 bases between them. CDR3 in DNA: TGCAGCGTTGGCGCCCGGGGAGGGACTGAAGCTTTCTTT. Its protein product is CSVGARGGTEAFF.

This rearrangement joins TRBV24-1 to TRBJ1-5; D unclear. The CDR3 consists of 14 residues. Germline loops: CDR1 KGHDR, CDR2 SFDVKD. V lost 4 bases and J lost 3, with 9 bases in between. The CDR3 loop reads CATSETGSNQPQHF. The DNA for the CDR3 is TGTGCCACCAGTGAGACGGGGTCCAATCAGCCCCAGCATTTT.

This clonotype was counted only a few times. The V and J genes are TRBV2 and TRBJ2-7; TRBD1 aligns across 7 bases. The CDR3 sequence is 12 residues long. J was trimmed by 3 bases and V by 8 bases; bases with no gene match: 4. Germline CDR1 SNHLY, CDR2 FYNNEI. The CDR3 region is CASGDRFYEQYF. The CDR3 bases are TGTGCCAGCGGGGACAGATTCTACGAGCAGTACTTC. The full variable domain, in which reference TRBV2 and TRBJ2-7 provide the parts outside the CDR3, is EPEVTQTPSHQVTQMGQEVILRCVPISNHLYFYWYRQILGQKVEFLVSFYNNEISEKSEIFDDQFSVERPDGSNFTLKIRSTKLEDSAMYFCASGDRFYEQYFGPGTRLTVT.

The table lists this clonotype with a count of one. A much larger clone differs from this one at a single base, so this may be a read error. The rearrangement links TRBV28 to TRBJ2-1; possible D gene TRBD2, 5 bases. The V gene's germline CDR1 is MDHEN and CDR2 SYDVKM. The CDR3 runs 14 residues. The CDR3 region is CASSLLGDYDEQFF. In DNA, the CDR3 is TGTGCCAGCAGTCTCCTTGGAGACTACGATGAGCAGTTCTTC.